Below, 21 T cell receptor beta chains from the same sample are listed, as sequenced in a study of cytomegalovirus exposure and HLA in healthy donors. The PCR was carried out with 60 Vbeta primers and 13 Jbeta primers. The data were produced by immunoSEQ multiplex PCR, yet TCRdb's version contains in-frame clones alone and is incomplete. The sample lists around 160,000 clones, 60% to 85% seen once, with around 3% in the top ten. The sample was PBMCs. The receptors originated from a man aged 40-50 years in good health and CMV-seropositive.

This clone was seen a single time. The chain has TRBV30 and TRBJ2-7; 9 nucleotides agree with TRBD1. The CDR3 spans 15 residues. V shed 2 bases, J shed 6 bases, and the junction held 11 bases outside the gene matches. Germline CDR1 reads GTSNPN; CDR2 reads SVGIG (reference sequence). Here the CDR3 reads CAWSPMPTGGSEQYF. The DNA for the CDR3 is TGTGCCTGGAGTCCCATGCCGACAGGGGGTAGCGAGCAGTACTTC.

The chain employs TRBV11-3 and TRBJ2-7; 7 nucleotides align to TRBD2. The V gene end was trimmed by 0 bases and the J gene end by 0 bases; junction bases not matched to a gene: 2. This CDR3 has 15 residues. Per the germline V gene, CDR1 is SGHNT and CDR2 is YENEEA. The CDR3 here is CASSLDGGSSYEQYF. In DNA form, the CDR3 reads TGTGCCAGCAGCTTAGATGGCGGGAGCTCCTACGAGCAGTACTTC.

This clone has just a few counts. The gene calls are TRBV15 and TRBJ2-1; 10 bases fit TRBD2. The junction had 20 bases not matched to a gene; V was cut back by 3 bases and J by 9 bases. The V gene's germline CDR1 is LNHNV and CDR2 YYDKDF (reference sequence). This CDR3 spans 19 amino acids. CDR3 sequence reads: CATSRGDVLSGRSPSEQFF. For the CDR3, the DNA is TGTGCCACCAGCAGGGGGGACGTCCTTAGCGGGAGGTCCCCCAGTGAGCAGTTCTTC.

This sequence joins TRBV5-8 and TRBJ2-5; D possibly corresponds to TRBD1 (7 bases). Germline lookup yields CDR1 SGHTS and CDR2 YDEGEE. The V and J ends lost 6 bases and 4 bases respectively, with 19 bases between them. CDR3 length: 15 amino acids. Here the CDR3 DNA reads TGTGCCAGCACAGTTCCAGGGGGAGGAGGAGAGACCCAGTACTTC. Amino acids: CASTVPGGGGETQYF.

This chain connects TRBV11-2 to TRBJ2-3; 8 bases line up with TRBD1. There are 13 residues in the CDR3. The ends lost 5 bases at V and 5 bases at J; junction bases unmatched: 3. Germline V gene data show CDR1 as SGHAT and CDR2 as FQNNGV. CDR3 loop: CASSLGTGDTQYF. CDR3 nucleotides: TGTGCCAGCAGCCTTGGGACAGGAGATACGCAGTATTTT.

The chain links TRBV7-9 to TRBJ1-5, with D possibly TRBD1 on 5 matching bases. This CDR3 has 15 residues. V gave up 0 bases and J gave up 7 bases, with 13 bases separating them. Germline V gene data show CDR1 as SEHNR and CDR2 as FQNEAQ (reference sequence). The CDR3 bases are TGTGCCAGCAGCTTAGCAGGGGATAGCGGCCAGCCCCAGCATTTT. Translating gives CASSLAGDSGQPQHF.

The chain carries TRBV7-3 and TRBJ2-2; a possible D gene is TRBD1 (5 bases). Germline CDR1 SGHTA, CDR2 FQGTGA. CDR3 size: 13 residues. The ends were cut back, 4 bases at V and 7 bases at J, with 10 bases in the middle. CDR3 region: CASSYVGDGELFF. CDR3 in DNA: TGTGCCAGCAGCTACGTAGGGGACGGGGAGCTGTTTTTT.

CDR3 loop: CASSILTGYLDGYTF. DNA of the CDR3: TGTGCCAGCAGCATATTGACAGGGTACTTGGATGGCTACACCTTC. The V gene is TRBV5-6, the J gene TRBJ1-2; 7 bases line up with TRBD1. The CDR3 loop spans 15 amino acids. Trimming at V came to 4 bases and at J to 6 bases, leaving 12 bases not matched to a gene. Germline V gene sequence: CDR1 SGHDT, CDR2 YYEEEE.

The chain recombines TRBV15 with TRBJ1-1; 8 bases map to TRBD1. Looked up from germline, CDR1 is LNHNV and CDR2 is YYDKDF (reference sequence). V lost 2 bases to trimming and J lost 0 bases; unmatched junction nucleotides: 5. This CDR3 is 16 amino acids long. CDR3 loop: CATSRPGQGMNTEAFF. The DNA of the CDR3 is TGTGCCACCAGCAGACCAGGACAGGGTATGAACACTGAAGCTTTCTTT. The full variable domain, its missing parts supplied by reference TRBV15 and TRBJ1-1, is DAMVIQNPRYQVTQFGKPVTLSCSQTLNHNVMYWYQQKSSQAPKLLFHYYDKDFNNEADTPDNFQSRRPNTSFCFLDIRSPGLGDTAMYLCATSRPGQGMNTEAFFGQGTRLTVV.

This sequence joins TRBV28 and TRBJ2-1, with D tentatively TRBD2 (6 bases). Germline-derived CDR1 and CDR2 are MDHEN and SYDVKM. V was pared by 8 bases and J by 8 bases, with 19 bases between. CDR3 length: 14 residues. CDR3 sequence reads: CASERDSGTDEQFF. The CDR3 DNA sequence: TGTGCCAGCGAAAGGGACTCAGGGACGGATGAGCAGTTCTTC.

V gene TRBV7-2 combines with J gene TRBJ1-2, with TRBD1 matching over 9 bases. Germline V gene sequence: CDR1 SGHTA, CDR2 FQGNSA. J lost 7 bases, V lost 5 bases, and 11 bases had no gene match. The CDR3 extends over 15 amino acids. CDR3 protein: CASSQSRDRASGYTF. For the CDR3, the DNA is TGTGCCAGCAGCCAGAGCCGGGACAGGGCTTCTGGCTACACCTTC.

The rearrangement joins TRBV30 to TRBJ1-5, with 7 bases lining up with TRBD1. The germline CDR1 and CDR2 sequences are GTSNPN and SVGIG (reference sequence). V gave up 0 bases and J gave up 6 bases; unmatched junction bases: 2. The CDR3 extends over 13 amino acids. The CDR3 loop reads CAWSVRTGQPQHF. Written as DNA, the CDR3 is TGTGCCTGGAGTGTAAGGACAGGTCAGCCCCAGCATTTT.

V and J are TRBV7-8 and TRBJ1-1; 7 bases are shared with TRBD1. Trimming cost V 5 bases and J 10 bases; bases outside gene matches: 7. CDR3 length: 12 amino acids. The germline V gene encodes CDR1 SGHVS and CDR2 FQNEAQ. The CDR3 here is CASSNKQGTAFF. As DNA, the CDR3 is TGTGCCAGCAGCAATAAACAGGGGACAGCTTTCTTT.

V gene TRBV6-1 combines with J gene TRBJ1-2; no clear D. V lost 3 bases to trimming and J lost 4 bases, with 15 bases between them. This CDR3 spans 15 amino acids. From germline, CDR1 is MNHNS and CDR2 SASEGT. CDR3 bases: TGTGCCAGCAGTGAGAGGGTAGACGTAACCTATGGCTACACCTTC. Translation gives CASSERVDVTYGYTF.

In DNA, the CDR3 is TGTGCCAGCAGAATGATCAGGGTGAGCTATGGCTACACCTTC. Protein sequence: CASRMIRVSYGYTF. The V and J genes are TRBV5-6 and TRBJ1-2; possible D gene TRBD1, 5 bases. CDR1 and CDR2 (germline): SGHDT, YYEEEE. V was shortened by 5 bases and J by 4 bases, with 15 bases between the two germline ends. The CDR3 is 14 residues long.

The chain links TRBV6-1 to TRBJ2-1; TRBD2 matches at 11 bases. This CDR3 spans 15 amino acids. Germline V gene lookup returns CDR1 MNHNS and CDR2 SASEGT. Unmatched junction bases numbered 7, after V lost 6 bases and J lost 6 bases. CDR3 nucleotides: TGTGCCAGCAGAAACATAGCGGGAGGGTCCAATGAGCAGTTCTTC. This translates into CASRNIAGGSNEQFF.

The rearrangement uses TRBV30 and TRBJ1-5; 8 positions agree with TRBD1. CDR1 is GTSNPN and CDR2 is SVGIG in the germline V gene (reference sequence). Trimming at V came to 0 bases and at J to 5 bases, leaving 6 bases not matched to a gene. This CDR3 region has 15 residues. CDR3 amino acids: CAWSVTGTGDQPQHF. The CDR3 bases are TGTGCCTGGAGTGTAACGGGGACAGGTGATCAGCCCCAGCATTTT.

V and J are TRBV19 and TRBJ2-3, with 8 bases matching TRBD2. This CDR3 has 17 residues. Germline trimming cut 4 bases from V and 0 bases from J; bases unmatched to any gene: 9. The V gene's germline CDR1 is LNHDA and CDR2 SQIVND (reference sequence). CDR3 sequence reads: CASSTALLADSTDTQYF. CDR3 sequence (DNA): TGTGCCAGTAGTACCGCCCTACTAGCGGATAGCACAGATACGCAGTATTTT.

To note about this clone: The junction differs from germline at one of its ends, possibly a read error. The V and J genes are TRBV6-8 and TRBJ2-7; TRBD2 matches at 9 bases. Germline V gives CDR1 MNHGY, CDR2 SAAAGT. The CDR3 contains 18 residues. CDR3 protein: CAGSPRDERTSESYEQYF. CDR3 sequence (DNA): TGTGCCGGCAGCCCCCGAGACGAGCGGACTAGCGAGTCCTACGAGCAGTACTTC.

The V and J genes are TRBV29-1 and TRBJ2-2; D ambiguous. CDR1 is SQVTM and CDR2 is ANQGSEA in the germline V gene. CDR3 length: 13 amino acids. The V end lost 4 bases, the J end lost 6 bases, and 12 bases lay between the germline ends. The CDR3 DNA is TGCAGCGTTGGGTTGCGGCTAGCCGGGGAGCTGTTTTTT. Residues: CSVGLRLAGELFF.

The chain combines TRBV6-5 with TRBJ1-1; 10 nucleotides agree with TRBD1. The V and J ends lost 6 bases and 3 bases, in that order; junction bases with no gene match: 7. The CDR3 sequence is 15 residues long. Germline lookup yields CDR1 MNHEY and CDR2 SVGAGI. CDR3 sequence: CASSRTGGMDTEAFF. CDR3 bases: TGTGCCAGCAGCCGGACAGGGGGTATGGACACTGAAGCTTTCTTT.